The next 30 T cell receptor beta chains were all read from a single sample in a study of blood T cell repertoires in COVID-19. The repertoire was sequenced with immunoSEQ multiplex PCR; TCRdb's copy has only in-frame clones and lacks some. The sample gives approximately 220,000 clones, about 84% of which show up once; 7% to 8.5% is in the top ten. The sequencing input was PBMCs or T cells enriched from blood (not recorded which). These receptors were taken from a woman between 40 and 55 years old with acute COVID-19.

This rearrangement joins TRBV6-5 to TRBJ1-5, with 10 positions matching TRBD1. Trimming at V came to 6 bases and at J to 4 bases, leaving 6 bases not matched to a gene. This CDR3 spans 15 amino acids. Germline lookup yields CDR1 MNHEY and CDR2 SVGAGI. DNA of the CDR3: TGTGCCAGCAGGCCGACAGGGGGCCGGAATCAGCCCCAGCATTTT. Its protein product is CASRPTGGRNQPQHF.

The rearrangement joins TRBV27 to TRBJ1-1, with a tentative D call TRBD1 (6 bases). This CDR3 has 15 amino acids. V lost 1 base, J lost 4 bases, and 13 bases lay in between. In germline, CDR1 is MNHEY, CDR2 SMNVEV (reference sequence). CDR3 sequence (DNA): TGTGCCAGCAGTTTATATACAGGGATAGGCACTGAAGCTTTCTTT. It encodes CASSLYTGIGTEAFF.

This clone was counted a few times. The CDR3: CASSTLGQDYYNSPLHF. Here the CDR3 DNA reads TGTGCCAGCAGCACACTGGGACAAGATTACTATAATTCACCCCTCCACTTT. J is TRBJ1-6 and V is TRBV9; weak D call: TRBD1 (6 bases). Trimming pared 4 bases from V and 3 bases from J, leaving 17 bases between. The CDR3 runs to 17 residues. Germline-derived CDR1 and CDR2 are SGDLS and YYNGEE. Filled out from reference TRBV9 and TRBJ1-6, the complete variable domain reads DSGVTQTPKHLITATGQRVTLRCSPRSGDLSVYWYQQSLDQGLQFLIQYYNGEERAKGNILERFSAQQFPDLHSELNLSSLELGDSALYFCASSTLGQDYYNSPLHFGNGTRLTVT.

This clone was counted only a few times. V usage is TRBV28 and J usage is TRBJ1-4, with 7 bases matching TRBD1. Germline V CDR1 and CDR2: MDHEN, SYDVKM. This CDR3 is built from 13 residues. The ends lost 8 bases at V and 5 bases at J; junction bases unmatched: 5. The CDR3 DNA reads as TGTGCCAGCGCGGGACAGCCGAATGAAAAACTGTTTTTT. Protein sequence: CASAGQPNEKLFF.

This chain links TRBV4-2 with TRBJ2-1; a weak D match, TRBD2 (5 bases). This CDR3 spans 15 amino acids. The germline CDR1 and CDR2 sequences are LGHNA and YNFKEQ. Between the trimmed V and J ends, which lost 4 bases and 3 bases, there was a span of 13 bases. In DNA form, the CDR3 reads TGTGCCAGCAGCCTCTGGACTGGTAACTACAATGAGCAGTTCTTC. Translated, it gives CASSLWTGNYNEQFF.

The chain couples TRBV7-9 to TRBJ2-2; no clear D. Germline V gives CDR1 SEHNR, CDR2 FQNEAQ (reference sequence). This CDR3 has 14 residues. The ends were cut back, 1 base at V and 7 bases at J, with 10 bases in the middle. The CDR3 DNA reads TGTGCCAGCAGCTTAGACAGAATAAACGGGGAGCTGTTTTTT. Amino acid sequence: CASSLDRINGELFF. The full variable domain, with the rest looked up from reference TRBV7-9 and TRBJ2-2, is DTGVSQNPRHKITKRGQNVTFRCDPISEHNRLYWYRQTLGQGPEFLTYFQNEAQLEKSRLLSDRFSAERPKGSFSTLEIQRTEQGDSAMYLCASSLDRINGELFFGEGSRLTVL.

The CDR3 sequence is CASSLLAGGRSPLHF. The CDR3 DNA follows: TGTGCCAGCAGTTTATTGGCAGGGGGCCGGTCACCCCTCCACTTT. The genes are TRBV27 and TRBJ1-6; 8 nucleotides align to TRBD1. This CDR3 spans 15 amino acids. The J segment lost 10 bases and the V segment lost 1 base, leaving 6 bases of the junction unmatched. Germline-derived CDR1 and CDR2 are MNHEY and SMNVEV (reference sequence).

This chain connects TRBV29-1 to TRBJ2-5, with TRBD1 matching over 7 bases. CDR1 and CDR2 from the germline V gene are SQVTM and ANQGSEA. Trimming removed 6 bases from V and 0 bases from J; junction bases left unmatched: 1. The CDR3 extends over 12 amino acids. CDR3 sequence reads: CSVGTDQETQYF. CDR3 sequence (DNA): TGCAGCGTCGGGACAGACCAAGAGACCCAGTACTTC.

Written as DNA, the CDR3 is TGTGCCAGCAGCAGAAGTGGGACAGGGTGGGAAAAACTGTTTTTT. The encoded protein is CASSRSGTGWEKLFF. The chain links TRBV7-9 to TRBJ1-4, with 9 bases matching TRBD1. After removal of 5 bases from V and 8 bases from J, the junction contained 9 bases not matched to a gene. The germline V gene encodes CDR1 SEHNR and CDR2 FQNEAQ (reference sequence). The CDR3 is 15 amino acids.

This clone was counted a single time. This rearrangement joins TRBV10-1 to TRBJ2-7, with TRBD1 identical over 9 bases. V was pared by 5 bases and J by 7 bases, with 15 bases of the junction left unmatched. The CDR3 length is 16 residues. The germline CDR1 and CDR2 sequences are WNHNN and SYGVQD (reference sequence). CDR3 sequence (DNA): TGCGCCAGCAGTCCCGAGAGTAACAGGGGGCGTGGGGAGCAGTACTTC. Protein: CASSPESNRGRGEQYF.

This chain uses TRBV9 with TRBJ2-1; D possibly corresponds to TRBD2 (6 bases). The CDR3 sequence is 15 residues long. Trimming took 4 bases from V and 7 from J, leaving 18 bases between them. Germline V gene sequence: CDR1 SGDLS, CDR2 YYNGEE. For the CDR3, the DNA is TGTGCCAGCAGCCCACCTTTCGGGAGTGGAAATGAGCAGTTCTTC. It is translated as CASSPPFGSGNEQFF.

The rearrangement links TRBV30 to TRBJ1-2; D might be TRBD1 (5 bases). The V and J ends lost 5 bases and 0 bases respectively, with 10 bases between them. CDR3 size: 13 residues. Per germline, CDR1 GTSNPN and CDR2 SVGIG (reference sequence). The CDR3 DNA follows: TGTGCCTGGGGCAGGGCACCTAACTATGGCTACACCTTC. Translating gives CAWGRAPNYGYTF.

The rearrangement links TRBV12-3 or TRBV12-4 to TRBJ1-3; 7 bases align to TRBD1. CDR3 length equals 13 residues. V shed 6 bases and J 4 bases; nucleotides not matched to a gene: 3. The CDR3 DNA is TGTGCCAGCAGCACGGGACAGGGAAACACCATATATTTT. Translation gives CASSTGQGNTIYF.

This rearrangement joins TRBV2 to TRBJ1-6; TRBD1 matches at 7 bases. The CDR3 has 13 amino acids. Per germline, CDR1 SNHLY and CDR2 FYNNEI. V shed 6 bases, J shed 12 bases, and the junction held 8 bases outside the gene matches. CDR3 DNA sequence: TGTGCCAGCAGCGATGACAGGGTAAAACCCCTCCACTTT. It codes for CASSDDRVKPLHF.

The chain links TRBV7-9 to TRBJ1-1; TRBD1 might be the D (6 bases). Trimming stripped 5 bases from V and 1 base from J, with 17 bases between. This CDR3 region has 16 residues. Germline V gene sequence: CDR1 SEHNR, CDR2 FQNEAQ (reference sequence). The CDR3 region is CASSLARQATNTEAFF. CDR3 nucleotides: TGTGCCAGCAGCCTTGCTAGACAGGCCACGAACACTGAAGCTTTCTTT.

The chain recombines TRBV19 with TRBJ1-1; D gene uncertain. Germline V gives CDR1 LNHDA, CDR2 SQIVND (reference sequence). CDR3 size: 13 residues. Deletions cut 1 base from V and 5 bases from J, with 8 bases between. The CDR3 is CASSIAVRTEAFF. CDR3 in DNA: TGTGCCAGTAGTATAGCAGTGAGGACTGAAGCTTTCTTT.

V gene TRBV7-9 combines with J gene TRBJ2-7; TRBD2 agrees at 7 bases. Germline V gives CDR1 SEHNR, CDR2 FQNEAQ (reference sequence). Trimming took 5 bases from V and 0 from J; bases not matched to a gene: 7. CDR3 length: 15 residues. The CDR3 region has the DNA TGTGCCAGCAGCCCCTTCAGCGGGGCCTCCTACGAGCAGTACTTC. Amino acids: CASSPFSGASYEQYF. The full variable domain, its missing parts supplied by reference TRBV7-9 and TRBJ2-7, is DTGVSQNPRHKITKRGQNVTFRCDPISEHNRLYWYRQTLGQGPEFLTYFQNEAQLEKSRLLSDRFSAERPKGSFSTLEIQRTEQGDSAMYLCASSPFSGASYEQYFGPGTRLTVT.

This clone was seen just once. The gene calls are TRBV5-1 and TRBJ1-2, with D possibly TRBD1 on 5 matching bases. V was trimmed by 3 bases and J by 4 bases, leaving 10 bases between them. This CDR3 has 13 amino acids. Germline-derived CDR1 and CDR2 are SGHRS and YFSETQ. CDR3 coding DNA: TGCGCCAGCAGCTCAGGGATGGTCTATGGCTACACCTTC. This translates into CASSSGMVYGYTF.

The chain employs TRBV25-1 and TRBJ1-1; the match to TRBD1 covers 7 bases. The germline V gene encodes CDR1 MGHDK and CDR2 SYGVNS. The CDR3 spans 15 residues. With V trimmed by 6 bases and J by 5 bases, 12 bases remained unmatched. As DNA, the CDR3 is TGTGCCAGCAGGGTATCTAGGGGGCGATGGACTGAAGCTTTCTTT. As protein: CASRVSRGRWTEAFF.

The rearrangement uses TRBV7-2 and TRBJ2-5, with D possibly matching TRBD2 (6 bases). The CDR3 length is 15 residues. V was shortened by 7 bases and J by 5 bases, with 20 bases between the two germline ends. The germline gives CDR1 SGHTA, CDR2 FQGNSA. The CDR3 coding sequence is TGTGCCAGCATCAGAGCCGTCGGGAGCGTCGAGACCCAGTACTTC. It yields the protein CASIRAVGSVETQYF.

J is TRBJ2-4 and V is TRBV5-1; 8 nucleotides line up with TRBD2. Germline CDR1 and CDR2: SGHRS and YFSETQ. The trim removed 4 bases at V and 5 bases at J, leaving 2 bases unmatched. The CDR3 totals 13 residues. DNA for the CDR3: TGCGCCAGCAGCCCGGGAGGGGAAAACATTCAGTACTTC. Amino acid sequence: CASSPGGENIQYF.

The chain recombines TRBV4-2 with TRBJ1-5, with D unclear. V lost 5 bases to trimming and J lost 7 bases, with 15 bases between them. Per the germline V gene, CDR1 is LGHNA and CDR2 is YNFKEQ. This CDR3 region has 14 residues. CDR3 nucleotide sequence: TGTGCCAGCAGCGACGAGAGGGCACGCCAGCCCCAGCATTTT. Encoded protein: CASSDERARQPQHF.

The V gene is TRBV6-2 or TRBV6-3, the J gene TRBJ2-3; D not resolved. The germline V gene has CDR1 MNHEY and CDR2 SVGEGT. The length of the CDR3 is 13 residues. Trimming took 2 bases from V and 3 from J, leaving 6 bases between them. This CDR3 is CASSYPETDTQYF. For the CDR3, the DNA is TGTGCCAGCAGTTACCCGGAGACAGATACGCAGTATTTT.

V is TRBV30 and J is TRBJ1-1; D call uncertain. CDR1 and CDR2 from the germline V gene are GTSNPN and SVGIG (reference sequence). There are 12 residues in the CDR3. Trimming left V 3 bases short and J 8 bases short, with 13 bases between. CDR3 DNA: TGTGCCTGGAGAACACTACTCACGGAAGCTTTCTTT. Translated: CAWRTLLTEAFF.

The chain employs TRBV5-1 and TRBJ2-1; 12 nucleotides match TRBD2. Per the germline V gene, CDR1 is SGHRS and CDR2 is YFSETQ. The CDR3 is 16 residues long. After removal of 0 bases from V and 8 bases from J, the junction contained 6 bases not matched to a gene. The CDR3 sequence is CASSLEASGGADEQFF. CDR3 in DNA: TGCGCCAGCAGCTTGGAGGCTAGCGGGGGGGCTGATGAGCAGTTCTTC.

The chain links TRBV5-1 to TRBJ1-2; perhaps TRBD1 as D (5 bases). This CDR3 region has 14 residues. CDR1 and CDR2 from the germline V gene are SGHRS and YFSETQ. V was shortened by 0 bases and J by 4 bases, with 10 bases between the two germline ends. This chain's CDR3 is CASSLGRGPYGYTF. The DNA of the CDR3 is TGCGCCAGCAGCTTGGGAAGGGGTCCCTATGGCTACACCTTC.

CDR3 region: CASSPLTGPNTEAFF. The CDR3 DNA sequence: TGTGCCAGTAGTCCCTTGACAGGCCCGAACACTGAAGCTTTCTTT. The gene calls are TRBV19 and TRBJ1-1; perhaps TRBD1 as D (6 bases). This CDR3 contains 15 residues. The germline V gene has CDR1 LNHDA and CDR2 SQIVND (reference sequence). Trimming stripped 5 bases from V and 1 base from J, with 14 bases between. Based on the CDR3 plus reference TRBV19 and TRBJ1-1, the full variable domain is DGGITQSPKYLFRKEGQNVTLSCEQNLNHDAMYWYRQDPGQGLRLIYYSQIVNDFQKGDIAEGYSVSREKKESFPLTVTSAQKNPTAFYLCASSPLTGPNTEAFFGQGTRLTVV.

The V and J genes are TRBV19 and TRBJ2-7; possible D gene TRBD2, 6 bases. V lost 4 bases, J lost 2 bases, and 15 bases lay in between. Per the germline V gene, CDR1 is LNHDA and CDR2 is SQIVND (reference sequence). The CDR3 is 15 amino acids. The CDR3 region is CASSSQSGRTYEQYF. The CDR3 DNA reads as TGTGCCAGTAGTAGCCAGTCCGGGAGAACCTACGAGCAGTACTTC.

This rearrangement joins TRBV19 to TRBJ2-4, with TRBD1 matching 7 bases. Germline V CDR1 and CDR2: LNHDA, SQIVND (reference sequence). This CDR3 has 13 amino acids. The junction had 4 bases not matched to a gene; V was cut back by 6 bases and J by 5 bases. The CDR3 DNA reads as TGTGCCAGTAGCGGGGACAGAGAAAACATTCAGTACTTC. This sequence encodes CASSGDRENIQYF.

V is TRBV3-1 (or the pseudogene TRBV3-2) and J is TRBJ2-5; a weak D match, TRBD2 (6 bases). Germline-derived CDR1 and CDR2 are LGHDT and YNNKEL (reference sequence). The CDR3 has 16 amino acids. The V end lost 1 base, the J end lost 2 bases, and 14 bases lay between the germline ends. CDR3 bases: TGTGCCAGCAGCCAAGGAAGCGGGTGGGGGCAAGAGACCCAGTACTTC. Encoded protein: CASSQGSGWGQETQYF.